Sequencing of this T cell receptor beta chain was carried out in a study of blood T cell repertoires in COVID-19 (TCRdb year 2020). Notes on the research overall: Samples from collaborators originated in the United States, Italy and Spain and spanned both the acute and convalescent phases of COVID-19. The repertoires were released in a freely available public database intended as a resource for research on the immune response to SARS-CoV-2. Samples came from the ongoing ImmuneRACE study (first 160 participants) plus 1,254 subjects from 6 global collaborators. Where available, HLA class I and class II types were obtained from metadata supplied by the sample provider rather than from assay-based typing. Sample metadata almost always included a de-identified subject ID, COVID-19 status, age in years and sex. The dataset comprised deeply sampled blood TCRbeta repertoires from subjects exposed to, actively infected with, or recovered from COVID-19. The material from the prospective study consisted of cDNA or gDNA derived from T cells, B-cell-depleted T cells, or PBMCs. General conclusions and limits of the study: Clinical and demographic metadata were provided uncurated, with the amount varying by source and participant.

Enrolling through a virtual design, the prospective study's participants ranged in age from about 18 to 89 years and lived across 20 to 25 United States geographic areas. To assign participants to cohorts, the prospective study relied on clinical history that participants themselves reported in a screening survey and a study questionnaire. Recovered participants in ImmuneRACE Cohort 3 were defined by two consecutive negative NP/OP PCR tests, clearance by a healthcare professional, or resolution of symptoms. Mobile phlebotomists in the prospective study collected whole blood, serum and a nasopharyngeal or oropharyngeal swab from every participant. Prospective study participants could optionally give additional blood draws and questionnaires over a roughly two-month period. Before DNA extraction, blood samples from the prospective study were shipped at room temperature or frozen. TCRbeta CDR3 regions were amplified from genomic DNA by means of the immunoSEQ Assay, a bias-controlled multiplex PCR. Per the original workflow: The number of nucleated cells in each sample was estimated from the amplification of reference gene primers within the assay. To quantify the absolute abundance of each unique TCRbeta CDR3 rearrangement, sequence reads were collapsed and filtered. For each sample, productive Simpson clonality was calculated as the square root of Simpson's diversity index over productive rearrangements. The source is immuneACCESS, and TCRdb retained only in-frame sequences with V and J called. Part of the clones is not carried over; for the studies checked, unresolved V genes explain less than half of this, and the remainder is unexplained. Clone size and the V and J calls come from that table; the DNA yielded D and trimming. Recorded for this sample are about 180,000 clones; about 84% of them occurred a single time. The ten largest clones take up 7.5% to 10% of the sample.

The CDR3 holds 14 amino acids from the cysteine to the phenylalanine. Just CDR3 DNA is preserved here, 42 bases in frame from base 1. CDR1 and CDR2, looked up from the germline V gene, are MDHEN and SYDVKM. The junction shows trimming of 7 bases on V and 7 bases on J, and the gene matches do not reach 9 bases of it. Regarding this clone: This receptor's antigen is unknown. Base qualities are missing; no much larger clone stands one base away.

Source material: PBMCs or T cells enriched from blood (not recorded which). This clonotype was obtained from a woman aged 25 to 39 who had recovered from COVID-19. Recombination joined TRBV28 with TRBJ2-1, and 8 junction bases match TRBD2. The sequenced DNA: TGTGCCAGCACTAGAAGCGGGAGAGGGAATGAGCAGTTCTTC. The translation is CASTRSGRGNEQFF.